One sample yielded the 21 T cell receptor beta chains listed below, sequenced in a study of prognosis after radiotherapy for stage I lung cancer. By two-round multiplex PCR, the TCR beta CDR3 was amplified from genomic DNA. Round-one PCR had primers specific to each TRBV and TRBJ gene. TCRdb used MiXCR to reprocess the multiplex PCR reads, holding one entry per CDR3 protein. The table records more than 30,000 distinct CDR3 sequences, 35% to 45% of them present only once. Here the sequenced sample was PBMCs, taken before or after stereotactic body radiation therapy (not recorded which). These receptors were collected from a donor over 45 with non-small cell lung cancer.

In this sample, this clonotype turned up many times. The rearrangement joins TRBV18 to TRBJ1-6, with 8 positions matching TRBD1. The trim removed 5 bases at V and 10 bases at J, leaving 13 bases unmatched. This CDR3 region has 16 residues. From germline, CDR1 is KGHSH and CDR2 LQKENI. CDR3 in DNA: TGTGCCAGCTCATCCGATTCAGGGGGCGCAGTATCACCCCTCCACTTT. Residues: CASSSDSGGAVSPLHF.

As to this clonotype: The limits of the CDR3 on the DNA are not certain, so only TCRdb's listed CDR3 is given. This chain joins TRBV5-1 and TRBJ2-3; TRBD2, as called in the table, went unchecked against the DNA. The CDR3 is 18 residues long, ends included. The germline V gene encodes CDR1 SGHRS and CDR2 YFSETQ. The CDR3 protein is CASSFYICKGGSMDTQYF.

As concerns this clonotype: One base away lies a much larger clone, so this may be a sequencing read error. V is TRBV12-5 and J is TRBJ2-1; 10 nucleotides line up with TRBD1. With 8 bases clipped from V and 9 bases from J, the junction kept 7 bases outside the gene matches. The germline V gene has CDR1 LGHNT and CDR2 FRNRAP. The CDR3 consists of 13 residues. The CDR3 region has the DNA TGTGCTAGTTGTCTGGGACAGGGGAGTGAGCAGTTCTTC. Its translation is CASCLGQGSEQFF.

This clonotype was picked up many times. The chain has TRBV5-1 and TRBJ1-1; D is undetermined. Trimming shortened V by 4 bases and J by 1 base, and 11 bases separated the two germline ends. The V gene's germline CDR1 is SGHRS and CDR2 YFSETQ. There are 14 residues in the CDR3. Written as DNA, the CDR3 is TGCGCCAGCAGCACTCGTACTCAGAACACTGAAGCTTTCTTT. It specifies CASSTRTQNTEAFF. Based on the CDR3 plus reference TRBV5-1 and TRBJ1-1, the full variable domain is KAGVTQTPRYLIKTRGQQVTLSCSPISGHRSVSWYQQTPGQGLQFLFEYFSETQRNKGNFPGRFSGRQFSNSRSEMNVSTLELGDSALYLCASSTRTQNTEAFFGQGTRLTVV.

The chain recombines TRBV7-8 with TRBJ1-5, with D maybe TRBD1 (5 bases). The germline CDR1 and CDR2 sequences are SGHVS and FQNEAQ. V was cut by 3 bases and J by 13 bases, with 19 bases left in between. The CDR3 extends over 14 amino acids. The CDR3 DNA sequence: TGTGCCAGCAGCTTTAGTGGGTCCGAGGGGCCACAGCATTTT. This encodes CASSFSGSEGPQHF.

This chain links TRBV20-1 with TRBJ1-4; no definite D call. V lost 2 bases and J 7 bases, leaving 8 bases between the germline ends. This CDR3 region has 12 residues. The V gene's germline CDR1 is DFQATT and CDR2 SNEGSKA (reference sequence). The CDR3 DNA reads as TGCAGTGCTAGATACCAGGTTGAAAAACTGTTTTTT. Protein sequence: CSARYQVEKLFF.

This clonotype came up many times. This chain uses TRBV25-1 with TRBJ2-7; D is unresolved. Germline lookup yields CDR1 MGHDK and CDR2 SYGVNS. V was cut by 4 bases and J by 0 bases, with 13 bases left in between. The CDR3 has 15 amino acids. The CDR3 bases are TGTGCCAGCAGTGGACGTCCCAGCAGCTCCTACGAGCAGTACTTC. It specifies CASSGRPSSSYEQYF.

The table lists this clonotype with many counts. The chain employs TRBV10-3 and TRBJ2-1; 8 bases map to TRBD1. This CDR3 is 13 amino acids long. Germline trimming cut 10 bases from V and 8 bases from J; bases unmatched to any gene: 10. Looked up from germline, CDR1 is ENHRY and CDR2 is SYGVKD. The CDR3 sequence: CATERTGRDEQFF. The CDR3 DNA follows: TGTGCCACTGAAAGGACAGGGCGGGATGAGCAGTTCTTC.

This clonotype was detected ten times or more. The chain employs TRBV5-8 and TRBJ1-1; D is unclear. The CDR3 runs to 15 residues. V was clipped by 0 bases and J by 2 bases, with 11 bases between them. Germline values: CDR1 SGHTS, CDR2 YDEGEE. The DNA of the CDR3 is TGTGCCAGCAGCTTGGATACACTCCAAAACACTGAAGCTTTCTTT. This codes for CASSLDTLQNTEAFF.

The chain carries TRBV6-4 and TRBJ2-1; D gene ambiguous. The CDR3 totals 14 residues. The V end lost 4 bases, the J end lost 6 bases, and 13 bases lay between the germline ends. From germline, CDR1 is MRHNA and CDR2 SNTAGT. CDR3 region: CASSARGTTNEQFF. The CDR3 region has the DNA TGTGCCAGCAGTGCCCGAGGTACCACCAATGAGCAGTTCTTC.

The table lists this clonotype with many counts. V and J are TRBV2 and TRBJ2-5, with 7 bases aligning to TRBD1. This CDR3 is 14 amino acids long. With 8 bases clipped from V and 6 bases from J, the junction kept 12 bases outside the gene matches. Germline V gives CDR1 SNHLY, CDR2 FYNNEI. This CDR3 is CASLAQGRSQTQYF. Here the CDR3 DNA reads TGTGCCAGCCTCGCACAGGGGAGATCACAGACCCAGTACTTC.

By share, this clonotype ranks as medium-sized (0.01 to 0.1%). J is TRBJ1-6 and V is TRBV6-5; no firm D call. Germline V gene data show CDR1 as MNHEY and CDR2 as SVGAGI. The CDR3 spans 15 residues. Deletions cut 2 bases from V and 7 bases from J, with 12 bases between. This CDR3 reads CASSYGRRLNSPLHF. CDR3 coding DNA: TGTGCCAGCAGTTACGGGCGCAGGCTAAATTCACCCCTCCACTTT.

This clonotype was seen at least ten times. This chain joins TRBV5-6 and TRBJ2-1; D gene uncertain. From germline, CDR1 is SGHDT and CDR2 YYEEEE. V dropped 3 bases and J dropped 4 bases, with 11 bases sitting between them. The CDR3 covers 14 residues. The CDR3 DNA reads TGTGCCAGCAGCTCAGTAGGGCCTTACAATGAGCAGTTCTTC. Protein product: CASSSVGPYNEQFF.

This clonotype was found many times. The chain uses TRBV12-5 and TRBJ1-3, with D maybe TRBD1 (5 bases). Germline V gene lookup returns CDR1 LGHNT and CDR2 FRNRAP. Trimming pared 0 bases from V and 8 bases from J, leaving 20 bases between. This CDR3 is 17 amino acids long. The CDR3 region is CASGLVLGRTLGDTIYF. CDR3 in DNA: TGTGCTAGTGGTTTGGTACTGGGGAGAACCCTAGGGGACACCATATATTTT.

A word on this clonotype: Sequence at one end of the junction differs from germline and may be a read error. The V and J genes are TRBV20-1 and TRBJ2-7; 10 nucleotides align to TRBD1. Germline V gives CDR1 DFQATT, CDR2 SNEGSKA (reference sequence). This CDR3 comprises 17 residues. The CDR3 reads CSASTGTGVSPIYGQYF. CDR3 nucleotide sequence: TGTAGTGCTAGTACCGGGACAGGGGTCTCCCCCATCTACGGACAGTACTTC.

Note on this clonotype: Mismatch with germline at one junction end may stem from a read error. The J gene is TRBJ1-2, the V gene TRBV6-2 or TRBV6-3; D unclear. Germline loops: CDR1 MNHEY, CDR2 SVGEGT. The CDR3 runs to 15 residues. The CDR3 DNA reads TGTGCCAGCATCCGAACTGACCCGTCGTTCTATTGCTACACCTTC. Its protein product is CASIRTDPSFYCYTF.

This clonotype is categorized as medium-sized. The CDR3 DNA reads TGTGCCAGCAGTTTATCACAGGGGGGAGGAAACACCATATATTTT. Amino acid sequence: CASSLSQGGGNTIYF. V and J are TRBV12-3 or TRBV12-4 and TRBJ1-3; 8 bases agree with TRBD1. The junction had 4 bases not matched to a gene; V was cut back by 2 bases and J by 4 bases. This CDR3 contains 15 residues.

This clonotype was detected many times. The V call is TRBV7-9, the J call TRBJ2-3; 7 nucleotides align to TRBD2. V gave up 8 bases and J gave up 3 bases; unmatched junction bases: 8. This CDR3 comprises 14 residues. Germline CDR1 SEHNR, CDR2 FQNEAQ (reference sequence). DNA of the CDR3: TGTGCCAGCGCCGTCGCAGCGGGGACAGATACGCAGTATTTT. Translating gives CASAVAAGTDTQYF.

V is TRBV6-5 and J is TRBJ2-7; 8 bases match TRBD1. Germline V gene data show CDR1 as MNHEY and CDR2 as SVGAGI. This CDR3 region has 15 residues. The trim removed 1 base at V and 3 bases at J, leaving 5 bases unmatched. This CDR3 is CASSYYGTGLYEQYF. CDR3 in DNA: TGTGCCAGCAGTTACTATGGGACAGGACTCTACGAGCAGTACTTC.

This clonotype was counted at least ten times. The chain is built from TRBV24-1 and TRBJ2-7; the D gene is possibly TRBD2 (5 bases). The ends were cut back, 8 bases at V and 2 bases at J, with 15 bases in the middle. The germline V gene encodes CDR1 KGHDR and CDR2 SFDVKD. The CDR3 sequence is 14 residues long. The CDR3 here is CATNPRTEPYEQYF. CDR3 nucleotide sequence: TGTGCCACCAATCCCCGGACTGAGCCCTACGAGCAGTACTTC.

The chain carries TRBV19 and TRBJ2-1; TRBD2 is a possible D gene (6 bases). Germline CDR1 LNHDA, CDR2 SQIVND (reference sequence). This CDR3 contains 15 residues. Trimming pared 7 bases from V and 8 bases from J, leaving 21 bases between. For the CDR3, the DNA is TGTGCCAGTACAGATCCCGGGGGTATCCACGATGAGCAGTTCTTC. Translating it yields CASTDPGGIHDEQFF.